This note documents a single TCR beta chain sequence. Its antigen remains unknown. This sample was taken from a study of response to subunit inactivated influenza vaccine. Study results and limitations: Few additional T cells are recruited per seasonal influenza vaccination, authors suggested.

TCRdb passed the RT-PCR reads through MiXCR, listing each CDR3 protein once. The sample has 530,000 or so distinct CDR3 sequences, over 9.5% seen once. V lost 4 bases and J lost 1, with 8 bases in between. This CDR3 spans 13 amino acids. From germline, CDR1 is SGHRS and CDR2 YFSETQ. The V and J genes are TRBV5-1 and TRBJ2-5; D gene unclear. The clonotype was recovered from a man over 45 who received an inactivated influenza vaccine. The sample in question was PBMCs from blood, obtained on the day of vaccination. The CDR3 coding sequence is TGCGCCAGCAGCCCTCAGTCCCAAGAGACCCAGTACTTC. It yields the protein CASSPQSQETQYF.